This T cell receptor beta chain was sequenced during a study of regulatory T cells in long-lasting Graves disease. iRepertoire HTBI primers and Arm-PCR of CDR3 regions built TCR beta libraries. TCRdb recomputed calls from the multiplex PCR reads with MiXCR, one row per CDR3 protein. The sample yields roughly 520,000 distinct CDR3 sequences, approximately 12% seen once. Time point in this sample: newly diagnosed GD, antithyroid drugs for less than 3 months. With RNA extracted from PBMCs as input, the TCR library was made. The CDR3 has 16 residues. Between the trimmed V and J ends, which lost 5 bases and 2 bases, there was a span of 13 bases. With regard to this clonotype: It may be a read error: a sequence one base away is much more abundant.

This sample was shared with a second study, whose subject was T cells in Graves' hyperthyroidism and ophthalmopathy. That source notes: Ophthalmopathy, as predicted by the model, came a median around 6.7 months after the prediction.

V usage is TRBV12-3 or TRBV12-4 and J usage is TRBJ2-6; D is unclear. The source was peripheral blood mononuclear cells (PBMCs), collected at new diagnosis, from a patient treated with antithyroid drugs. This TCR was recovered from a woman aged 25-40 years with Graves disease. The CDR3 coding sequence is TGTGCCAGCAGTCCTGAATCGTTCCCTGGGGCCAACGTCCTGACTTTC. Translated: CASSPESFPGANVLTF.